These 23 T cell receptor beta chains came from one sample sequenced in a study of cytomegalovirus exposure and HLA in healthy donors. Primers for the PCR totalled 60 Vbeta and 13 Jbeta. Measured with immunoSEQ multiplex PCR; TCRdb has only the in-frame clones, and not every one. The profile shows about 140,000 clones, just under 80% of them singletons. The sequenced sample consisted of PBMCs. The source is a male donor in good health and CMV-seronegative.

This clone was picked up a small number of times. This chain joins TRBV27 and TRBJ1-1; D not resolved. Germline V gene lookup returns CDR1 MNHEY and CDR2 SMNVEV (reference sequence). The CDR3 runs 13 residues. With 5 bases removed from V and 3 bases from J, the gap between germline ends came to 10 bases. The CDR3 region is CASSLGRYTEAFF. CDR3 sequence (DNA): TGTGCCAGCAGTCTCGGGAGGTACACTGAAGCTTTCTTT.

This clone was counted many times. The chain links TRBV5-1 to TRBJ2-7; 12 bases are a match to TRBD2. V lost 0 bases to trimming and J lost 2 bases; unmatched junction nucleotides: 6. CDR1 and CDR2 from the germline V gene are SGHRS and YFSETQ. There are 17 residues in the CDR3. The CDR3 DNA is TGCGCCAGCAGCTTGGGACTAGCGGGGGTAATGACCTACGAGCAGTACTTC. Translating it yields CASSLGLAGVMTYEQYF.

The chain links TRBV4-1 to TRBJ1-4, with a weak D call TRBD1 (6 bases). From germline, CDR1 is MGHRA and CDR2 YSYEKL. Trimming left V 0 bases short and J 6 bases short, with 20 bases between. The CDR3 spans 18 residues. CDR3 protein: CASSQDRGEGGRDEKLFF. DNA for the CDR3: TGCGCCAGCAGCCAAGACCGAGGGGAGGGGGGGCGAGATGAAAAACTGTTTTTT.

The chain links TRBV30 to TRBJ1-6; the match to TRBD1 covers 9 bases. The CDR3 totals 15 residues. V was pared by 3 bases and J by 4 bases, with 4 bases of the junction left unmatched. Germline CDR1 GTSNPN, CDR2 SVGIG (reference sequence). This CDR3 is CAWRVTGGYNSPLHF. CDR3 nucleotides: TGTGCCTGGAGGGTGACAGGGGGTTATAATTCACCCCTCCACTTT.

The V gene is TRBV20-1, the J gene TRBJ1-1, with TRBD1 as a possible D gene (6 bases). From germline, CDR1 is DFQATT and CDR2 SNEGSKA (reference sequence). V gave up 1 base and J gave up 8 bases, with 8 bases separating them. CDR3 size: 11 residues. CDR3 nucleotide sequence: TGCAGTGCTAGAGCCGGACAGGAAGCTTTCTTT. Translating it yields CSARAGQEAFF.

V gene TRBV5-6 combines with J gene TRBJ1-4, with D possibly matching TRBD1 (6 bases). The CDR3 sequence is 15 residues long. The V end lost 4 bases, the J end lost 6 bases, and 16 bases lay between the germline ends. Germline V gene data show CDR1 as SGHDT and CDR2 as YYEEEE. CDR3 protein: CASSPGWGRDEKLFF. CDR3 nucleotides: TGTGCCAGCAGCCCGGGTTGGGGGCGGGATGAAAAACTGTTTTTT.

This clone has just a few counts. The gene calls are TRBV6-1 and TRBJ1-2; D not resolved. The CDR3 consists of 19 residues. Germline V gene data show CDR1 as MNHNS and CDR2 as SASEGT. Trimming cost V 1 base and J 6 bases, with 27 bases left between them. The CDR3 sequence: CASSEDDRLGITLGDGYTF. In DNA form, the CDR3 reads TGTGCCAGCAGTGAAGATGATCGTTTGGGAATCACCCTCGGGGATGGCTACACCTTC.

The chain has TRBV2 and TRBJ2-5, with 14 positions matching TRBD2. The CDR3 has 13 residues. The V gene end was trimmed by 7 bases and the J gene end by 12 bases; junction bases not matched to a gene: 7. Germline values: CDR1 SNHLY, CDR2 FYNNEI. The CDR3 is CASTSSGLAGEYF. CDR3 sequence (DNA): TGTGCCAGCACCAGTTCGGGACTAGCGGGGGAGTACTTC.

This clone was seen only a few times. This sequence joins TRBV6-6 and TRBJ1-2; tentatively, D is TRBD1 (6 bases). The CDR3 spans 13 residues. Germline CDR1 is MNHNY and CDR2 is SVGAGI (reference sequence). Trimming took 5 bases from V and 3 from J, leaving 10 bases between them. CDR3 in DNA: TGTGCCAGCAGTACTGACAGGTACTATGGCTACACCTTC. It encodes CASSTDRYYGYTF.

This clone was counted a single time. For the CDR3, the DNA is TGTGCCAGCAGTGATAGACTAGCGGGGGGGACACAGCTGTTTTTT. Amino acids: CASSDRLAGGTQLFF. V is TRBV2 and J is TRBJ2-2, with 14 bases lining up with TRBD2. This CDR3 is built from 15 residues. After removal of 3 bases from V and 12 bases from J, the junction contained 6 bases not matched to a gene. CDR1 SNHLY and CDR2 FYNNEI come from the germline V gene.

The chain couples TRBV5-4 to TRBJ1-1; D call uncertain. The ends were cut back, 4 bases at V and 1 base at J, with 8 bases in the middle. CDR1 and CDR2 (germline): SGHNT, YYREEE (reference sequence). The length of the CDR3 is 13 residues. The CDR3, as DNA: TGTGCCAGCAGCCAAACACAGAACACTGAAGCTTTCTTT. As protein: CASSQTQNTEAFF. The full variable domain, in which reference TRBV5-4 and TRBJ1-1 provide the parts outside the CDR3, is ETGVTQSPTHLIKTRGQQVTLRCSSQSGHNTVSWYQQALGQGPQFIFQYYREEENGRGNFPPRFSGLQFPNYSSELNVNALELDDSALYLCASSQTQNTEAFFGQGTRLTVV.

The rearrangement links TRBV6-1 to TRBJ2-3, with 10 bases aligning to TRBD1. CDR1 and CDR2 (germline): MNHNS, SASEGT. V gave up 4 bases and J gave up 3 bases; unmatched junction bases: 4. The CDR3 covers 15 residues. CDR3 protein: CASSGRDRGTDTQYF. The DNA for the CDR3 is TGTGCCAGCAGTGGCCGGGACAGGGGTACAGATACGCAGTATTTT.

This chain links TRBV30 with TRBJ1-3, with TRBD1 as a possible D gene (5 bases). CDR1 GTSNPN and CDR2 SVGIG come from the germline V gene (reference sequence). V was clipped by 4 bases and J by 2 bases, with 15 bases between them. CDR3 length: 15 residues. The DNA for the CDR3 is TGTGCCTGGAAGGACCGCCAGGGTCCTGGAAACACCATATATTTT. Its translation: CAWKDRQGPGNTIYF.

The V gene is TRBV13, the J gene TRBJ1-2; 9 nucleotides match TRBD1. J gave up 3 bases and V 3 bases, and 5 bases lay outside the gene matches. CDR3 length equals 15 residues. From germline, CDR1 is PRHDT and CDR2 FYEKMQ (reference sequence). The CDR3 DNA is TGTGCCAGCAGCTTCTCCGGGACAGGGTACTATGGCTACACCTTC. Translation: CASSFSGTGYYGYTF.

In DNA form, the CDR3 reads TGTGCCAGCAGCTTACAAGGGAGCACTGAAGCTTTCTTT. Residues: CASSLQGSTEAFF. The chain couples TRBV7-2 to TRBJ1-1; no firm D call. Germline CDR1 and CDR2: SGHTA and FQGNSA. V was cut by 2 bases and J by 4 bases, with 8 bases left in between. The CDR3 is 13 residues long.

J is TRBJ2-5 and V is TRBV27, with 7 bases aligning to TRBD1. The CDR3 covers 16 residues. From germline, CDR1 is MNHEY and CDR2 SMNVEV (reference sequence). Trimming cost V 4 bases and J 3 bases; bases outside gene matches: 11. The CDR3 sequence: CASSSLQNDREETQYF. The CDR3 DNA reads TGTGCCAGCAGTTCCCTCCAGAACGACAGGGAAGAGACCCAGTACTTC.

The chain joins TRBV5-6 to TRBJ2-5, with 13 bases aligning to TRBD2. Germline CDR1 reads SGHDT; CDR2 reads YYEEEE. This CDR3 has 17 residues. Trimming took 3 bases from V and 1 from J; bases not matched to a gene: 6. CDR3 in DNA: TGTGCCAGCAGCTCGGACGGACTAGCGGGGGCCCAAGAGACCCAGTACTTC. Translation: CASSSDGLAGAQETQYF.

The chain joins TRBV6-1 to TRBJ1-6; D is possibly TRBD1 (6 bases). This CDR3 comprises 15 residues. CDR1 and CDR2 (germline): MNHNS, SASEGT. The V end was cut by 2 bases, the J end by 7 bases, with 12 bases between. CDR3 bases: TGTGCCAGCAGTGAACTCGCAGGGGCCAATTCACCCCTCCACTTT. It translates to CASSELAGANSPLHF.

This clone occurred a few times. The genes are TRBV29-1 and TRBJ2-1, with D possibly being TRBD2 (6 bases). The CDR3 loop spans 15 amino acids. The germline gives CDR1 SQVTM, CDR2 ANQGSEA. V was cut by 1 base and J by 4 bases, with 14 bases left in between. CDR3 residues: CSVEGSGAAYNEQFF. The DNA for the CDR3 is TGCAGCGTTGAAGGTAGCGGTGCGGCATACAATGAGCAGTTCTTC.

The chain combines TRBV6-6 with TRBJ1-2, with unresolved D. Trimming stripped 5 bases from V and 3 bases from J, with 10 bases between. The germline CDR1 and CDR2 sequences are MNHNY and SVGAGI (reference sequence). This CDR3 is built from 13 residues. The CDR3 sequence is CASSPSGYYGYTF. CDR3 DNA sequence: TGTGCCAGCAGTCCGTCAGGTTACTATGGCTACACCTTC.

This clone has just one count. This sequence joins TRBV4-3 and TRBJ2-1, with 11 positions matching TRBD2. Germline V gene lookup returns CDR1 LGHNA and CDR2 YSLEER. The CDR3 contains 14 residues. Germline trimming cut 6 bases from V and 7 bases from J; bases unmatched to any gene: 5. As DNA, the CDR3 is TGCGCCAGCAGACGTAGCGGGGGGGCAAATGAGCAGTTCTTC. It is translated as CASRRSGGANEQFF.

This sequence joins TRBV9 and TRBJ2-7, with 7 bases lining up with TRBD2. V dropped 3 bases and J dropped 2; count of bases not matched to a gene: 14. Germline CDR1 and CDR2: SGDLS and YYNGEE. CDR3 length: 17 amino acids. The CDR3 here is CASSASVQRGGTYEQYF. In DNA, the CDR3 is TGTGCCAGCAGCGCATCTGTGCAGCGGGGAGGCACCTACGAGCAGTACTTC.

The chain employs TRBV4-2 and TRBJ2-3; 7 bases are a match to TRBD2. Trimming cost V 4 bases and J 2 bases; bases outside gene matches: 9. CDR3 length equals 16 residues. CDR1 is LGHNA, CDR2 YNFKEQ, per germline. The CDR3 nucleotides read TGTGCCAGCAGCCGACACGGCGGGGGAACCACAGATACGCAGTATTTT. Residues: CASSRHGGGTTDTQYF.